The 25 T cell receptor beta chains given below trace back to one sample, sequenced in a study of technical replicates of blood from several donors. Clones were read by immunoSEQ multiplex PCR, and TCRdb kept only the in-frame ones, dropping some. The sample lists more than 90,000 clones; 96% were seen once. Sequenced: T cells isolated from PBMCs. The receptor source for this set is a human donor in good health.

CDR3 coding DNA: TGTGCCAGCAGGAGGACAGTCTACGAGCAGTACTTC. Its protein product is CASRRTVYEQYF. This chain connects TRBV6-5 to TRBJ2-7; the D gene is possibly TRBD1 (6 bases). Trimming took off 6 bases at V and 3 bases at J, with 9 bases between the two ends. The CDR3 is 12 amino acids. CDR1 MNHEY and CDR2 SVGAGI come from the germline V gene.

The chain carries TRBV27 and TRBJ1-5; D gene uncertain. Looked up from germline, CDR1 is MNHEY and CDR2 is SMNVEV (reference sequence). The V and J ends lost 2 bases and 0 bases respectively, with 8 bases between them. The CDR3 is made up of 15 amino acids. CDR3 sequence: CASSLGPYSNQPQHF. The CDR3 nucleotides read TGTGCCAGCAGTTTAGGCCCATATAGCAATCAGCCCCAGCATTTT.

This chain uses TRBV19 with TRBJ2-6, with D perhaps TRBD2 (5 bases). V was pared by 5 bases and J by 2 bases, with 37 bases between. Looked up from germline, CDR1 is LNHDA and CDR2 is SQIVND (reference sequence). The CDR3 length is 24 residues. The CDR3 here is CASSLRTRGVVGGETGTGANVLTF. The CDR3, as DNA: TGTGCCAGTAGTCTGAGAACTCGGGGAGTGGTTGGTGGGGAGACTGGTACTGGGGCCAACGTCCTGACTTTC. The whole variable domain, remainder taken from reference TRBV19 and TRBJ2-6, is DGGITQSPKYLFRKEGQNVTLSCEQNLNHDAMYWYRQDPGQGLRLIYYSQIVNDFQKGDIAEGYSVSREKKESFPLTVTSAQKNPTAFYLCASSLRTRGVVGGETGTGANVLTFGAGSRLTVL.

The chain has TRBV15 and TRBJ1-6, with 9 bases matching TRBD1. The trim removed 6 bases at V and 7 bases at J, leaving 4 bases unmatched. The V gene's germline CDR1 is LNHNV and CDR2 YYDKDF (reference sequence). The CDR3 sequence is 14 residues long. CDR3 sequence reads: CATRQGAGNSPLHF. CDR3 sequence (DNA): TGTGCCACCAGACAGGGGGCCGGCAATTCACCCCTCCACTTT.

The rearrangement links TRBV6-5 to TRBJ2-7, with TRBD2 identical over 7 bases. The V segment lost 6 bases and the J segment 5 bases; nucleotides outside the gene matches: 7. The CDR3 is 13 residues long. Germline CDR1 is MNHEY and CDR2 is SVGAGI. The CDR3 loop reads CASRGRGLDEQYF. In nucleotides, the CDR3 is TGTGCCAGCAGGGGGAGGGGTTTGGACGAGCAGTACTTC.

V is TRBV7-8 and J is TRBJ1-6; 7 bases fit TRBD1. This CDR3 has 18 amino acids. Per the germline V gene, CDR1 is SGHVS and CDR2 is FQNEAQ. V lost 1 base and J lost 4; bases outside the gene matches: 10. For the CDR3, the DNA is TGTGCCAGCAGCTTAGACCCTTGGGGACAGTTTTATAATTCACCCCTCCACTTT. Amino acid sequence: CASSLDPWGQFYNSPLHF. Supplemented by reference TRBV7-8 and TRBJ1-6, the full variable domain reads GAGVSQSPRYKVAKRGQDVALRCDPISGHVSLFWYQQALGQGPEFLTYFQNEAQLDKSGLPSDRFFAERPEGSVSTLKIQRTQQEDSAVYLCASSLDPWGQFYNSPLHFGNGTRLTVT.

The V gene is TRBV5-1, the J gene TRBJ1-2; 9 bases fit TRBD1. The V segment lost 4 bases and the J segment 4 bases; nucleotides outside the gene matches: 8. This CDR3 has 15 residues. Germline CDR1 SGHRS, CDR2 YFSETQ. CDR3 sequence: CASSEGQGRSYGYTF. CDR3 coding DNA: TGCGCCAGCAGCGAGGGACAGGGAAGGTCCTATGGCTACACCTTC.

The rearrangement uses TRBV10-1 and TRBJ2-3, with 7 bases aligning to TRBD1. The germline gives CDR1 WNHNN, CDR2 SYGVQD (reference sequence). The trim removed 4 bases at V and 0 bases at J, leaving 1 base unmatched. The CDR3 length is 14 residues. The CDR3 sequence is CASSGQGSTDTQYF. In DNA form, the CDR3 reads TGCGCCAGCAGTGGACAGGGAAGCACAGATACGCAGTATTTT.

The rearrangement uses TRBV5-4 and TRBJ1-6, with TRBD1 as a possible D gene (5 bases). Deletions cut 3 bases from V and 7 bases from J, with 11 bases between. CDR3 length: 14 amino acids. CDR1 SGHNT and CDR2 YYREEE come from the germline V gene (reference sequence). The CDR3: CASSWDRGNSPLHF. The CDR3 DNA reads TGTGCCAGCAGCTGGGACCGGGGGAATTCACCCCTCCACTTT.

The chain employs TRBV5-1 and TRBJ2-7; 13 nucleotides agree with TRBD2. Trimming took 4 bases from V and 0 from J; bases not matched to a gene: 16. The CDR3 sequence is 20 residues long. CDR1 is SGHRS and CDR2 is YFSETQ in the germline V gene. CDR3 nucleotide sequence: TGCGCCAGCAGCAGGGGGTGGTCACTAGCGGGAGGGCCCCGCTCCTACGAGCAGTACTTC. This encodes CASSRGWSLAGGPRSYEQYF.

V usage is TRBV10-3 and J usage is TRBJ2-5, with 10 bases lining up with TRBD2. V dropped 4 bases and J dropped 4; count of bases not matched to a gene: 3. CDR3 length: 14 residues. CDR1 and CDR2 (germline): ENHRY, SYGVKD. The DNA of the CDR3 is TGTGCCATCAGTGGAAGACTAGCGGGAGAGACCCAGTACTTC. It is translated as CAISGRLAGETQYF.

V is TRBV4-1 and J is TRBJ2-5, with 14 bases identical to TRBD2. The trim removed 1 base at V and 2 bases at J, leaving 0 bases unmatched. Germline CDR1 and CDR2: MGHRA and YSYEKL. The CDR3 contains 16 residues. The CDR3 bases are TGCGCCAGCAGCCAAGGGACTAGCGGGGGGCAAGAGACCCAGTACTTC. Translation gives CASSQGTSGGQETQYF.

This clone has just one count. This chain links TRBV28 with TRBJ1-3, with 7 nucleotides matching TRBD1. The CDR3 sequence is 17 residues long. Germline CDR1 is MDHEN and CDR2 is SYDVKM. V gave up 8 bases and J gave up 4 bases; unmatched junction bases: 17. CDR3 region: CASEDQEQGSSGNTIYF. In DNA form, the CDR3 reads TGTGCCAGCGAAGACCAAGAACAGGGGTCCTCCGGAAACACCATATATTTT.

V gene TRBV28 combines with J gene TRBJ2-4, with 8 bases matching TRBD1. The CDR3 loop spans 14 amino acids. Germline V gene sequence: CDR1 MDHEN, CDR2 SYDVKM. Trimming at V came to 1 base and at J to 10 bases, leaving 6 bases not matched to a gene. CDR3 in DNA: TGTGCCAGCAGTTTATTAGGAGGACAGGGAATTCAGTACTTC. Its translation: CASSLLGGQGIQYF. The complete variable domain, with remaining parts taken from reference TRBV28 and TRBJ2-4, reads DVKVTQSSRYLVKRTGEKVFLECVQDMDHENMFWYRQDPGLGLRLIYFSYDVKMKEKGDIPEGYSVSREKKERFSLILESASTNQTSMYLCASSLLGGQGIQYFGAGTRLSVL.

This sequence joins TRBV5-8 and TRBJ2-3; 7 positions match TRBD1. Germline trimming cut 2 bases from V and 5 bases from J; bases unmatched to any gene: 8. CDR3 length equals 15 residues. Germline CDR1 SGHTS, CDR2 YDEGEE. Here the CDR3 DNA reads TGTGCCAGCAGCTTCCCAGGGGGACGGATAGATACGCAGTATTTT. Translated: CASSFPGGRIDTQYF.

The chain uses TRBV7-6 and TRBJ1-3; no definite D call. Deletions cut 1 base from V and 0 bases from J, with 10 bases between. CDR1 is SGHVS, CDR2 FNYEAQ, per germline. This CDR3 spans 16 amino acids. CDR3 DNA sequence: TGTGCCAGCAGCTTAGGTCCCAAGAGCTCTGGAAACACCATATATTTT. Amino acids: CASSLGPKSSGNTIYF.

As regards this clone: At the DNA level, this CDR3 is encoded by other sequences in the same sample as well. The chain has TRBV5-1 and TRBJ1-1, with unresolved D. The CDR3 spans 16 residues. V dropped 5 bases and J dropped 0 bases, with 17 bases sitting between them. Germline values: CDR1 SGHRS, CDR2 YFSETQ. CDR3 in amino acids: CASSPGWGDMNTEAFF. DNA of the CDR3: TGCGCCAGCAGTCCTGGATGGGGAGACATGAACACTGAAGCTTTCTTT.

The J gene is TRBJ2-7, the V gene TRBV6-1; the D is unclear. CDR1 and CDR2 from the germline V gene are MNHNS and SASEGT. The CDR3 loop spans 11 amino acids. V shed 7 bases and J shed 5 bases, with 9 bases lying between them. CDR3 protein: CASKENDEQYF. CDR3 DNA sequence: TGTGCCAGCAAAGAGAATGACGAGCAGTACTTC.

The rearrangement links TRBV29-1 to TRBJ2-1; 14 bases align to TRBD2. The CDR3 extends over 16 amino acids. Germline trimming cut 3 bases from V and 3 bases from J; bases unmatched to any gene: 4. The germline CDR1 and CDR2 sequences are SQVTM and ANQGSEA. The CDR3 region has the DNA TGCAGCGTTGATCCAGGGACTAGCGGGAGCTACAATGAGCAGTTCTTC. This sequence encodes CSVDPGTSGSYNEQFF.

The chain recombines TRBV18 with TRBJ2-7; TRBD1 aligns across 7 bases. The J segment lost 3 bases and the V segment lost 4 bases, leaving 6 bases of the junction unmatched. CDR1 and CDR2 (germline): KGHSH, LQKENI. The CDR3 is made up of 14 amino acids. Written as DNA, the CDR3 is TGTGCCAGCTCACAGGGACAGAAAGGCTACGAGCAGTACTTC. Amino acids: CASSQGQKGYEQYF.

This clone appeared a single time. The chain is built from TRBV29-1 and TRBJ2-2, with a possible D match to TRBD1 (6 bases). Trimming shortened V by 2 bases and J by 6 bases, and 16 bases separated the two germline ends. The CDR3 extends over 15 amino acids. Germline V gene sequence: CDR1 SQVTM, CDR2 ANQGSEA. The CDR3 protein is CSVERQVTHPGELFF. The CDR3 nucleotides read TGCAGCGTTGAACGACAGGTGACCCATCCCGGGGAGCTGTTTTTT.

This rearrangement joins TRBV28 to TRBJ2-5, with 9 bases that match TRBD1. CDR3 length equals 15 residues. V dropped 5 bases and J dropped 6; count of bases not matched to a gene: 10. The germline CDR1 and CDR2 sequences are MDHEN and SYDVKM. CDR3 sequence: CASSRGDRDFKTQYF. The CDR3 DNA follows: TGTGCCAGCAGTCGTGGGGACAGGGACTTTAAGACCCAGTACTTC. Full variable domain (remainder filled in from reference TRBV28 and TRBJ2-5): DVKVTQSSRYLVKRTGEKVFLECVQDMDHENMFWYRQDPGLGLRLIYFSYDVKMKEKGDIPEGYSVSREKKERFSLILESASTNQTSMYLCASSRGDRDFKTQYFGPGTRLLVL.

The chain has TRBV29-1 and TRBJ2-2; D is unclear. V was clipped by 2 bases and J by 4 bases, with 11 bases between them. In germline, CDR1 is SQVTM, CDR2 ANQGSEA. CDR3 size: 14 residues. Written as DNA, the CDR3 is TGCAGCGTTGAATGGTCTAACCCCACCGGGGAGCTGTTTTTT. Translation: CSVEWSNPTGELFF.

J is TRBJ2-1 and V is TRBV7-9, with 9 bases aligning to TRBD1. The CDR3 loop spans 17 amino acids. Trimming cost V 5 bases and J 5 bases; bases outside gene matches: 13. Germline values: CDR1 SEHNR, CDR2 FQNEAQ (reference sequence). The CDR3 is CASSPHFRDRAHNEQFF. The CDR3 DNA follows: TGTGCCAGCAGCCCACACTTCCGGGACAGGGCTCACAATGAGCAGTTCTTC.

The gene calls are TRBV7-6 and TRBJ1-1; TRBD1 matches 8 bases. Trimming at V came to 5 bases and at J to 7 bases, leaving 6 bases not matched to a gene. The germline CDR1 and CDR2 sequences are SGHVS and FNYEAQ. The CDR3 consists of 13 residues. DNA of the CDR3: TGTGCCAGCAGCCGCAGGGGGCTGGATGAAGCTTTCTTT. It specifies CASSRRGLDEAFF. Variable domain in full (rest from reference TRBV7-6 and TRBJ1-1): GAGVSQSPRYKVTKRGQDVALRCDPISGHVSLYWYRQALGQGPEFLTYFNYEAQQDKSGLPNDRFSAERPEGSISTLTIQRTEQRDSAMYRCASSRRGLDEAFFGQGTRLTVV.